A selection of T cell receptor beta chains follows, all from one sample in a study of CD8 T cells in Susac syndrome. TCRdb re-derived calls from the immunoSEQ multiplex PCR reads in MiXCR, one entry per CDR3 protein. This table holds about 300,000 distinct CDR3 sequences, more than 75% found once. Sequences were obtained from CD8+ T cells from PBMCs. The receptors were sampled from a human donor with multiple sclerosis. Both conserved end residues are part of each CDR3. The D gene is left open where the match is weak. Part of the rows lack a size; the others show once, few, many or a class for expanded clones.

size: NA; V: TRBV25-1; J: TRBJ2-1; D: NA; DNA: TGTGCCAGCATTACACCAGGGAGGGAGCAGTTCTTC; CDR3: CASITPGREQFF
size: NA; V: TRBV25-1; J: TRBJ2-3; D: NA; DNA: TGTGCCAGCAGTGAAGGAGGGGCCACAGATACGCAGTATTTT; CDR3: CASSEGGATDTQYF
size: once; V: TRBV30; J: TRBJ2-7; D: TRBD1; DNA: TGTGCCTGGAGCGATGCCGGCAGGGGGTTCTACGAGCAGTACTTC; CDR3: CAWSDAGRGFYEQYF
size: NA; V: TRBV7-9; J: TRBJ2-7; D: NA; DNA: TGTGCCAGCAGCTCAACAAGTCGGGGTAGCTACGAGCAGTACTTC; CDR3: CASSSTSRGSYEQYF
size: NA; V: TRBV7-9; J: TRBJ1-1; D: NA; DNA: TGTGCCAGCAGCCAGGTCCGCCCTGAAGCTTTCTTT; CDR3: CASSQVRPEAFF
size: NA; V: TRBV20-1; J: TRBJ2-2; D: NA; DNA: TGCAGTGCTAGAGATGATGAGGACACCGGGGAGCTGTTTTTT; CDR3: CSARDDEDTGELFF
size: NA; V: TRBV18; J: TRBJ2-3; D: TRBD2; DNA: TGTGCCAGCTCACCTGGACTAGCGGGGTTTACAGATACGCAGTATTTT; CDR3: CASSPGLAGFTDTQYF
size: NA; V: TRBV29-1; J: TRBJ2-5; D: TRBD2; DNA: TGCAGCGTGGAGGGACTAGCGGGGCAAGAGACCCAGTACTTC; CDR3: CSVEGLAGQETQYF
size: NA; V: TRBV6-2/TRBV6-3; J: TRBJ2-7; D: NA; DNA: TGTGCCAGCAGTTGGAAGGGACGGATATACGAGCAGTACTTC; CDR3: CASSWKGRIYEQYF
size: NA; V: TRBV12-3/TRBV12-4; J: TRBJ2-2; D: NA; DNA: TGTGCCAGCAGTTTTAGTGTCCGGACCAACACCGGGGAGCTGTTTTTT; CDR3: CASSFSVRTNTGELFF
size: NA; V: TRBV20-1; J: TRBJ1-5; D: NA; DNA: TGCAGTGCTCTTTATAGCAATCAGCCCCAGCATTTT; CDR3: CSALYSNQPQHF
size: NA; V: TRBV20-1; J: TRBJ2-1; D: TRBD2; DNA: TGCAGTGCTAGGCGACCGGGACTAGCGGTCTATGAGCAGTTCTTC; CDR3: CSARRPGLAVYEQFF
size: NA; V: TRBV9; J: TRBJ1-2; D: NA; DNA: TGTGCCAGCAGCGTAGGAGGGACCGGCTACACCTTC; CDR3: CASSVGGTGYTF
size: NA; V: TRBV9; J: TRBJ2-7; D: NA; DNA: TGTGCCAGCAGCCATACAGGGAGCTACGAGCAGTACTTC; CDR3: CASSHTGSYEQYF
size: NA; V: TRBV2; J: TRBJ1-1; D: NA; DNA: TGTGCCAGCAGTGAGCCGAGGACAGATGAAGCTTTCTTT; CDR3: CASSEPRTDEAFF
size: NA; V: TRBV12-3/TRBV12-4; J: TRBJ2-7; D: TRBD1; DNA: TGTGCCAGCAGTTTAGTGGGACAGGGCCTCTACGAGCAGTACTTC; CDR3: CASSLVGQGLYEQYF
size: NA; V: TRBV12-3/TRBV12-4; J: TRBJ1-1; D: TRBD1; DNA: TGTGCCAGCACCTTGCCGGGACAGGGTAAAGCTTTCTTT; CDR3: CASTLPGQGKAFF
size: NA; V: TRBV5-1; J: TRBJ2-1; D: TRBD2; DNA: TGCGCCAGCAGTTCTACTAGCGGAGCCTACAATGAGCAGTTCTTC; CDR3: CASSSTSGAYNEQFF
size: few; V: TRBV7-9; J: TRBJ2-7; D: NA; DNA: TGTGCCAGCAGTGTCGCATCCTACGAGCAGTACTTC; CDR3: CASSVASYEQYF
size: NA; V: TRBV4-1; J: TRBJ1-2; D: NA; DNA: TGCGCCAGCAGCTTCCTGGTGGCTAACTATGGCTACACCTTC; CDR3: CASSFLVANYGYTF
size: NA; V: TRBV27; J: TRBJ2-7; D: TRBD1; DNA: TGTGCCAGCAGTTTACGCCAGACAGGGGACTCCTACGAGCAGTACTTC; CDR3: CASSLRQTGDSYEQYF
size: NA; V: TRBV9; J: TRBJ2-1; D: NA; DNA: TGTGCCAGCAGCGTAGCTGGGGGGCCCTACAATGAGCAGTTCTTC; CDR3: CASSVAGGPYNEQFF
size: NA; V: TRBV27; J: TRBJ1-5; D: TRBD1; DNA: TGTGCCAGCAGTTTAACAGGGGAGTATAGCAATCAGCCCCAGCATTTT; CDR3: CASSLTGEYSNQPQHF
size: NA; V: TRBV4-1; J: TRBJ2-7; D: TRBD1; DNA: TGCGCCAGCAGCCAGGACTCCGGGACAGGGACCTACGAGCAGTACTTC; CDR3: CASSQDSGTGTYEQYF
size: NA; V: TRBV30; J: TRBJ1-1; D: NA; DNA: TGTGCCTGGAGAGAACTAGGGGGAAACACTGAAGCTTTCTTT; CDR3: CAWRELGGNTEAFF
size: NA; V: TRBV27; J: TRBJ2-1; D: NA; DNA: TGTGCCAGCAGTTGGGGACCCAACAATGAGCAGTTCTTC; CDR3: CASSWGPNNEQFF
size: few; V: TRBV9; J: TRBJ2-7; D: TRBD1; DNA: TGTGCCAGCAGCGTAGGGAGAGCGGGGACAGGGTACTACGAGCAGTACTTC; CDR3: CASSVGRAGTGYYEQYF
size: NA; V: TRBV7-3; J: TRBJ2-1; D: NA; DNA: TGTGCCAGCAGCTTAGACGGGGGCAGGGGAGTTCATGAGCAGTTCTTC; CDR3: CASSLDGGRGVHEQFF
size: NA; V: TRBV11-2; J: TRBJ2-7; D: NA; DNA: TGTGCCAGCAGCTTTGGACTAAGCGGTAGCTCCTACGAGCAGTACTTC; CDR3: CASSFGLSGSSYEQYF
size: NA; V: TRBV9; J: TRBJ2-5; D: NA; DNA: TGTGCCAGCAGCGTATGGGGGAGCAGGGGAGAGCAAGAGACCCAGTACTTC; CDR3: CASSVWGSRGEQETQYF
size: NA; V: TRBV9; J: TRBJ2-1; D: NA; DNA: TGTGCCAGCAGCTCTCGCCCCGGAGGGCTGCTCGATGAGCAGTTCTTC; CDR3: CASSSRPGGLLDEQFF
size: once; V: TRBV5-1; J: TRBJ2-3; D: TRBD2; DNA: TGCGCCAGCAAGTGGGAGGGAAGCACAGATACGCAGTATTTT; CDR3: CASKWEGSTDTQYF
size: NA; V: TRBV6-5; J: TRBJ2-3; D: NA; DNA: TGTGCCAGCAGTTGGACCGCAGAAGGGTATACGCAGTATTTT; CDR3: CASSWTAEGYTQYF
size: once; V: TRBV30; J: TRBJ1-1; D: NA; DNA: TGTGCCTGGAGTGTACTGGGGGGCACTGAAGCTTTCTTT; CDR3: CAWSVLGGTEAFF
size: NA; V: TRBV29-1; J: TRBJ1-2; D: NA; DNA: TGCAGCGTTACGGAGGATGGCTACACCTTC; CDR3: CSVTEDGYTF
size: NA; V: TRBV10-3; J: TRBJ1-1; D: NA; DNA: TGTGCCATCAGTGAAAAGTCGAACACTGAAGCTTTCTTT; CDR3: CAISEKSNTEAFF
size: few; V: TRBV6-5; J: TRBJ1-5; D: TRBD1; DNA: TGTGCCAGCAGTTACCCCAGGGGGCGCAATCAGCCCCAGCATTTT; CDR3: CASSYPRGRNQPQHF
size: NA; V: TRBV29-1; J: TRBJ1-1; D: NA; DNA: TGCAGTGGAGGCAGGGAGAACACTGAAGCTTTCTTT; CDR3: CSGGRENTEAFF
size: NA; V: TRBV2; J: TRBJ2-3; D: NA; DNA: TGTGCCACCCAATCGGTCAGGCCGTATTTT; CDR3: CATQSVRPYF
size: NA; V: TRBV27; J: TRBJ2-7; D: NA; DNA: TGTGCCAGCAGTTTCCCCTGTCGCCGCTACGAGCAGTACTTC; CDR3: CASSFPCRRYEQYF
size: once; V: TRBV11-2; J: TRBJ2-5; D: NA; DNA: TGTGCCAGCAGCATCCGGGTCCAAGAGACCCAGTACTTC; CDR3: CASSIRVQETQYF
size: NA; V: TRBV7-3; J: TRBJ2-2; D: NA; DNA: TGTGCCAGCAGCTTAAGGCTAGCGAGGAACACCGGGGAGCTGTTTTTT; CDR3: CASSLRLARNTGELFF
size: NA; V: TRBV10-1; J: TRBJ2-3; D: TRBD1; DNA: TGCGCCAGCAGTGAGGATGGGGACAGGGATACGCAGTATTTT; CDR3: CASSEDGDRDTQYF
size: NA; V: TRBV20-1; J: TRBJ2-1; D: TRBD2; DNA: TGCAGTGCTAGCTTTGGGGGGGATCACAATGAGCAGTTCTTC; CDR3: CSASFGGDHNEQFF